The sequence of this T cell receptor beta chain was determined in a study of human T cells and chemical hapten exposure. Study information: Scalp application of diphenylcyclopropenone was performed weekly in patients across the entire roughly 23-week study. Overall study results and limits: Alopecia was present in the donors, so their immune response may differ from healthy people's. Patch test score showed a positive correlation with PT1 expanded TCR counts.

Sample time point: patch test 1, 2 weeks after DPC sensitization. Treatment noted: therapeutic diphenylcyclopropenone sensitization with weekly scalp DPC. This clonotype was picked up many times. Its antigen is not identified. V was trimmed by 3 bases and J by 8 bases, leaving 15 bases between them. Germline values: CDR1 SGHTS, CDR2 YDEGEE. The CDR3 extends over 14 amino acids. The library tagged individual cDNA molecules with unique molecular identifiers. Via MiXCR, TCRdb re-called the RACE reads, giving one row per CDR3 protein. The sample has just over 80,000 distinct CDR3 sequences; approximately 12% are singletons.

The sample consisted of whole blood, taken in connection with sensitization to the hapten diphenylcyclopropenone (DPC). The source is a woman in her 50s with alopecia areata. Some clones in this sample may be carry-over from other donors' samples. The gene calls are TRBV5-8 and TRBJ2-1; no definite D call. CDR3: CASSSDAWLDEQFF. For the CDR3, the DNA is TGTGCCAGCAGCTCCGACGCCTGGCTGGATGAGCAGTTCTTC. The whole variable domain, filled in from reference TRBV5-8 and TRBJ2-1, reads EAGVTQSPTHLIKTRGQQATLRCSPISGHTSVYWYQQALGLGLQFLLWYDEGEERNRGNFPPRFSGRQFPNYSSELNVNALELEDSALYLCASSSDAWLDEQFFGPGTRLTVL.